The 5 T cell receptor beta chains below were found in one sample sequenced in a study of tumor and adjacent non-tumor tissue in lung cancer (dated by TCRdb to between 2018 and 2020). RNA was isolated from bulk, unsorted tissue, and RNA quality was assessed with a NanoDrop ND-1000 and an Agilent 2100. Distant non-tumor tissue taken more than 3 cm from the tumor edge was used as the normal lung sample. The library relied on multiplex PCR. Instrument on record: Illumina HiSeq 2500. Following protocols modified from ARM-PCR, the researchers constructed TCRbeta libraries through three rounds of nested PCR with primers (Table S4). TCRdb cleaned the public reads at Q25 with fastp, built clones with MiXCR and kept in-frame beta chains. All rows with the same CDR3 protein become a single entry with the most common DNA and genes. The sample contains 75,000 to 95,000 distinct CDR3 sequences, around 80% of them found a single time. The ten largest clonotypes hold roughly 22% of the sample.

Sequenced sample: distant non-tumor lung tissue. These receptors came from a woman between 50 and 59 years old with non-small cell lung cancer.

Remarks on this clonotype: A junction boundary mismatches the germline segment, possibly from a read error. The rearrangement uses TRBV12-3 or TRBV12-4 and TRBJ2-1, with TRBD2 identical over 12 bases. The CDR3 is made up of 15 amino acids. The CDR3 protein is CANSYGTSGYDEQFF. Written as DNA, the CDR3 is TGTGCCAACAGTTATGGGACTAGCGGGTACGATGAGCAGTTCTTC.

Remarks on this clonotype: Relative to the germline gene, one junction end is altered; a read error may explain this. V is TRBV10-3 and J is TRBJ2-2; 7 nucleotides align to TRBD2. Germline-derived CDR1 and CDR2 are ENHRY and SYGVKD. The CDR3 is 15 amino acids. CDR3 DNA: TGTGTCATCAGTGAGTCCCGGGTCTCGGGCGGGGGGCTGTTTTTT. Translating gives CVISESRVSGGGLFF.

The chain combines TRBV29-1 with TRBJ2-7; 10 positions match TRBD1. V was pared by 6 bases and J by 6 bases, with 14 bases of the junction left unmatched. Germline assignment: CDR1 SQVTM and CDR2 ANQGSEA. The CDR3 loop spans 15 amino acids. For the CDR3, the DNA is TGCAGCGTCATGTTGGGCGGGACAGGGGTTAGCGAGCAGTACTTC. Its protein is CSVMLGGTGVSEQYF.

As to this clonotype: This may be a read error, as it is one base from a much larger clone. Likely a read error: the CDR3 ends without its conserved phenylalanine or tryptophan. CDR3 region: CAIRRMDTQYL. In DNA form, the CDR3 reads TGTGCCATCAGACGCATGGATACGCAGTATCTT. The chain combines TRBV10-3 with TRBJ2-3, with D unclear. The germline V gene encodes CDR1 ENHRY and CDR2 SYGVKD. The CDR3 is 11 amino acids. The V end was cut by 6 bases, the J end by 6 bases, with 7 bases between.

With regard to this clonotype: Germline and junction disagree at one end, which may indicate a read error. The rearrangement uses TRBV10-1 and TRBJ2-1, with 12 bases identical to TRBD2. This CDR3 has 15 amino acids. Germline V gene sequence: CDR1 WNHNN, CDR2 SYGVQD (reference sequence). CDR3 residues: CTSNETSGRYNEQFF. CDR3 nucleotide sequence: TGCACCAGCAATGAAACTAGCGGGAGGTACAATGAGCAGTTCTTC.